The 9 T cell receptor beta chains listed next were all sequenced from one sample in a study of control samples from healthy donors and cancer patients. Sequencing used immunoSEQ multiplex PCR; TCRdb keeps in-frame clones, though not all of them. The top ten clones hold about 10% of a sample with more than 110,000 clones, over 85% of them seen once. Input material: blood. These receptor sequences come from a man aged 25 to 40 in good health.

The chain is built from TRBV27 and TRBJ1-1; D is perhaps TRBD1 (5 bases). V lost 9 bases and J lost 5, with 16 bases in between. CDR1 is MNHEY, CDR2 SMNVEV, per germline (reference sequence). The CDR3 is made up of 13 amino acids. CDR3: CASAMGRRTEAFF. The DNA for the CDR3 is TGTGCCAGTGCGATGGGGCGGAGAACTGAAGCTTTCTTT.

This clone occurred once. This chain links TRBV11-2 with TRBJ2-1; weak D call: TRBD1 (5 bases). V was pared by 5 bases and J by 0 bases, with 14 bases between. This CDR3 is 16 amino acids long. CDR1 is SGHAT and CDR2 is FQNNGV in the germline V gene. The DNA of the CDR3 is TGTGCCAGCAGCCTTTTACAGGCGCTCTCCTACAATGAGCAGTTCTTC. This sequence encodes CASSLLQALSYNEQFF.

This clone occurred a few times. This CDR3 reads CATSVVRHEKLFF. CDR3 DNA: TGTGCCACCAGCGTCGTACGGCATGAAAAACTGTTTTTT. This chain joins TRBV15 and TRBJ1-4; no definite D call. V was trimmed by 5 bases and J by 6 bases, leaving 10 bases between them. Germline assignment: CDR1 LNHNV and CDR2 YYDKDF (reference sequence). The CDR3 has 13 amino acids.

V gene TRBV5-5 combines with J gene TRBJ1-2; D gene uncertain. CDR1 SGHKS and CDR2 YYEKEE come from the germline V gene (reference sequence). This CDR3 region has 15 residues. V lost 7 bases and J lost 2, with 18 bases in between. DNA for the CDR3: TGTGCCAGCGATTCCCTAGTGGAGAAAAACTATGGCTACACCTTC. Protein product: CASDSLVEKNYGYTF.

V is TRBV6-5 and J is TRBJ2-2; TRBD1 matches 9 bases. There are 14 residues in the CDR3. CDR1 is MNHEY, CDR2 SVGAGI, per germline. The V gene end was trimmed by 7 bases and the J gene end by 4 bases; junction bases not matched to a gene: 4. The CDR3 DNA reads as TGTGCCAGCACCGGGACAGGGACCACCGGGGAGCTGTTTTTT. Protein: CASTGTGTTGELFF.

This rearrangement joins TRBV12-3 or TRBV12-4 to TRBJ2-1; D remains unclear. This CDR3 is 11 amino acids long. V lost 5 bases and J lost 10, with 9 bases in between. CDR3 sequence reads: CASSNILEQFF. The CDR3 DNA reads TGTGCCAGCAGTAATATCTTAGAGCAGTTCTTC.

V usage is TRBV4-1 and J usage is TRBJ2-1, with TRBD1 identical over 9 bases. Per germline, CDR1 MGHRA and CDR2 YSYEKL. V shed 3 bases and J 8 bases; nucleotides not matched to a gene: 5. The CDR3 has 14 residues. The DNA for the CDR3 is TGCGCCAGCAGCCAGGGGGACAGGGTGGATGAGCAGTTCTTC. Its translation is CASSQGDRVDEQFF.

This chain connects TRBV20-1 to TRBJ1-2, with 7 positions matching TRBD1. This CDR3 region has 13 residues. With V trimmed by 3 bases and J by 2 bases, 3 bases remained unmatched. Germline V gene data show CDR1 as DFQATT and CDR2 as SNEGSKA (reference sequence). CDR3 DNA: TGCAGTGCTAGTGACAGGGAGAACTATGGCTACACCTTC. Its protein is CSASDRENYGYTF.

The V call is TRBV27, the J call TRBJ2-1; D is uncertain. CDR1 and CDR2 (germline): MNHEY, SMNVEV (reference sequence). V lost 0 bases and J 6 bases, leaving 12 bases between the germline ends. The CDR3 totals 15 residues. CDR3 protein: CASSLSGGPGNEQFF. CDR3 DNA: TGTGCCAGCAGTTTATCAGGTGGGCCCGGCAATGAGCAGTTCTTC.